A selection of T cell receptor beta chains follows, all from one sample in a study of HIV-infected patients and healthy controls. TCRdb called the 5' RACE reads again in MiXCR, with one record for every CDR3 protein. The sample shows about 67,000 distinct CDR3 sequences, around 17% of them seen only once. Input material: CD4+ T cells from blood. These receptors were collected from a human donor in good health. CDR3s include the opening cysteine and the closing phenylalanine or tryptophan. The D gene is left open where the match is weak. A row's size may be missing; if present it is once, few, many or a size class.

v_call	j_call	d_call	clone_size	cdr3_nt	cdr3_aa
TRBV7-2	TRBJ2-7	NA	NA	TGTGCCAGCAGCTCACACCTGGGTAGGTACGAGCAGTACTTC	CASSSHLGRYEQYF
TRBV29-1	TRBJ2-7	NA	medium-sized	TGCAGCGTTGAGGGCAGCAGCTCCTACGAGCAGTACTTC	CSVEGSSSYEQYF
TRBV3-1	TRBJ2-7	TRBD2	many	TGTGCCAGCAGCCCGAGCGGGAGTAGTGTGAACGAGCAGTACTTC	CASSPSGSSVNEQYF
TRBV12-3/TRBV12-4	TRBJ1-2	NA	NA	TGTGCCAGCAGTCGTGGGGTGCCCTATGGCTACACCTTC	CASSRGVPYGYTF
TRBV6-2/TRBV6-3	TRBJ2-7	NA	few	TGTGCCAGCAGAGGAGCCTCCTACGAGCAGTACTTC	CASRGASYEQYF
TRBV6-1	TRBJ2-3	NA	NA	TGTGCCAGCAGTGCTGCGGACGGAGCTCGTGATACGCAGTATTTT	CASSAADGARDTQYF
TRBV7-3	TRBJ2-1	NA	NA	TGTGCCAGCAGCTTTTCCCGGGACAATGAGCAGTTCTTC	CASSFSRDNEQFF
TRBV6-5	TRBJ2-5	NA	few	TGTGCCAGCAACCCGGACGAGGCTCAAGAGACCCAGTACTTC	CASNPDEAQETQYF
TRBV7-9	TRBJ2-1	TRBD1	NA	TGTGCCAGCAGCTTGGGACAGGGCGCAAATGAGCAGTTCTTC	CASSLGQGANEQFF
TRBV19	TRBJ1-5	NA	NA	TGTGCCAGTAGTACGCAAGTAGAGCAGCCCCAGCATTTT	CASSTQVEQPQHF
TRBV6-5	TRBJ1-6	TRBD1	few	TGTGCCAGCAGTAAGGACAGGACGTATAATTCACCCCTCCACTTT	CASSKDRTYNSPLHF
TRBV19	TRBJ1-2	NA	NA	TGTGCCAGTAGTCACGCGGGGGCGAATGGCTACACCTTC	CASSHAGANGYTF
TRBV6-2/TRBV6-3	TRBJ1-2	NA	many	TGTGCCAGCAGACAGAAGAGTCTCAGAGAAACTAACTATGGCTACACCTTC	CASRQKSLRETNYGYTF
TRBV5-1	TRBJ2-1	NA	NA	TGCGCCAGCAGCCGACTGACTAGTTTTGATAATGAGCAGTTCTTC	CASSRLTSFDNEQFF
TRBV12-3/TRBV12-4	TRBJ1-2	NA	few	TGTGCCAGCAGTCAAGACGGCTTACCCAACTATGGCTACACCTTC	CASSQDGLPNYGYTF
TRBV7-8	TRBJ2-1	TRBD2	many	TGTGCCAGCAGCTTTAGCGGGGCCCAATACAATGAGCAGTTCTTC	CASSFSGAQYNEQFF
TRBV20-1	TRBJ2-3	NA	many	TGCAGCGTCCGGGGCACAGATACGCAGTATTTT	CSVRGTDTQYF
TRBV7-2	TRBJ2-7	NA	few	TGTGCCAGCAGCTTATCCAGGGGCTCCTACGAGCAGTACTTC	CASSLSRGSYEQYF
TRBV29-1	TRBJ2-4	NA	few	TGCAGCGCCCGAACCCAGGGCATTCAGTACTTC	CSARTQGIQYF
TRBV18	TRBJ1-1	NA	NA	TGTGCCAGCTCACCTCTCGCACGTGGGATGAACACTGAAGCTTTCTTT	CASSPLARGMNTEAFF
TRBV20-1	TRBJ2-3	TRBD2	few	TGCAGTGCTAAAGAGGTGCTAGCGGGAGGCCGGGTAGATACGCAGTATTTT	CSAKEVLAGGRVDTQYF
TRBV20-1	TRBJ2-3	TRBD2	NA	TGCAGTGCCACCGGGACTAGCTCTTTTAGCACAGATACGCAGTATTTT	CSATGTSSFSTDTQYF
TRBV2	TRBJ1-6	NA	few	TGTGCCAGCAGGGAAGGTCCCAGCTCCTATAATTCACCCCTCCACTTT	CASREGPSSYNSPLHF
TRBV7-2	TRBJ2-3	TRBD2	many	TGTGCCAGCAGCATTAGCGGGTCTAGCACAGATACGCAGTATTTT	CASSISGSSTDTQYF
TRBV29-1	TRBJ2-7	NA	NA	TGCAGCGCCCGTTCCACCGCCTACGAGCAGTACTTC	CSARSTAYEQYF
TRBV29-1	TRBJ2-7	TRBD1	NA	TGCAGCGTTGCCCCCTCGGACAGGGTCTACGAGCAGTACTTC	CSVAPSDRVYEQYF
TRBV15	TRBJ1-1	NA	NA	TGTGCCACCAGCACCGAGTATGGTGACACTGAAGCTTTCTTT	CATSTEYGDTEAFF
TRBV7-2	TRBJ1-2	NA	few	TGTGCCAGCAGCTTAGCGATTGGTATGGGCTATGGCTACACCTTC	CASSLAIGMGYGYTF
TRBV10-2	TRBJ2-7	NA	NA	TGCGCCAGCAGTGAGGGGTCCGGGAGCTCCTACGAGCAGTACTTC	CASSEGSGSSYEQYF
TRBV29-1	TRBJ2-7	NA	many	TGCAGCGTGATCCTCTCCTACGAGCAGTACTTC	CSVILSYEQYF
TRBV5-4	TRBJ2-3	NA	NA	TGTGCCAGCAGCGCGGGTCGCAGGGGTGGCACAGATACGCAGTATTTT	CASSAGRRGGTDTQYF
TRBV12-3/TRBV12-4	TRBJ2-1	TRBD2	NA	TGTGCCAGCAGTTTAAGACTAGCGGGGGTTGAGCAGTTCTTC	CASSLRLAGVEQFF
TRBV7-6	TRBJ2-7	NA	many	TGTGCCAGCAGCCCCAGCGAAGCGGGCCTCGAGCAGTACTTC	CASSPSEAGLEQYF
TRBV20-1	TRBJ2-2	TRBD2	many	TGCAGTGCTAGGATAGCGGGAGATTTCGCCGGGGAGCTGTTTTTT	CSARIAGDFAGELFF
TRBV12-3/TRBV12-4	TRBJ2-5	NA	NA	TGTGCCAGCAGCTACGGACAGAGTCAAGAGACCCAGTACTTC	CASSYGQSQETQYF
TRBV6-2/TRBV6-3	TRBJ2-1	TRBD1	NA	TGTGCCAGCAGTGAGAACAGGGGGAATGAGCAGTTCTTC	CASSENRGNEQFF
TRBV12-3/TRBV12-4	TRBJ1-2	NA	many	TGTGCCAGCAGTTTAGCGCGGACCCTCTATGGCTACACCTTC	CASSLARTLYGYTF
TRBV4-3	TRBJ2-7	NA	once	TGCGCCAGCAGCCAAGACCGGGGGCTGACTTTTTCCTACGAGCAGTACTTC	CASSQDRGLTFSYEQYF
TRBV5-8	TRBJ2-4	NA	many	TGTGCCAGCAGCTTGGGAGGTTCGGAAAACATTCAGTACTTC	CASSLGGSENIQYF
TRBV19	TRBJ2-7	TRBD2	many	TGTGCCAGTAGTTTCTCCCGGACTAGCGGGACCCTTCGCGAGCAGTACTTC	CASSFSRTSGTLREQYF
TRBV7-2	TRBJ2-7	NA	few	TGTGCCAGCAGCCTACCCTACGGGAACGAGCAGTACTTC	CASSLPYGNEQYF
TRBV12-3/TRBV12-4	TRBJ2-2	NA	few	TGTGCCAGCAGCCACGGGGGAAACCTAAACACCGGGGAGCTGTTTTTT	CASSHGGNLNTGELFF
TRBV18	TRBJ1-3	NA	NA	TGTGCCAGCTCACCGCCGACAGGTCACCCTGGAAACACCATATATTTT	CASSPPTGHPGNTIYF
TRBV19	TRBJ1-4	NA	NA	TGTGCCAGTAGTATGGGGCGAACTAATGAAAAACTGTTTTTT	CASSMGRTNEKLFF
TRBV28	TRBJ1-5	NA	NA	TGTGCCAGCAGTTTGACCGATCAGCCCCAGCATTTT	CASSLTDQPQHF
TRBV5-1	TRBJ2-6	NA	many	TGCGCCAGCAGCTTGGTTCCCTCTGGGGCCAACGTCCTGACTTTC	CASSLVPSGANVLTF
TRBV20-1	TRBJ2-5	NA	few	TGCAGTGCCAGATGGGCCGGGATCTACCAAGAGACCCAGTACTTC	CSARWAGIYQETQYF
TRBV12-3/TRBV12-4	TRBJ2-1	TRBD2	few	TGTGCCAGCAGTTTCGGACTAGCGGGAGGTGAGCAGTTCTTC	CASSFGLAGGEQFF
TRBV29-1	TRBJ1-3	NA	NA	TGCAGCGTCGGGACGGCTGGAAACACCATATATTTT	CSVGTAGNTIYF
TRBV27	TRBJ2-3	NA	medium-sized	TGTGCCAGCAGTTTCCTCATGAGGAGGGATACGCAGTATTTT	CASSFLMRRDTQYF
TRBV19	TRBJ2-1	TRBD2	NA	TGTGCCAGTAACCATCGTAGCGGGAGTACGTATGAGCAGTTCTTC	CASNHRSGSTYEQFF
TRBV11-2	TRBJ1-2	TRBD1	NA	TGTGCCAGCAGCTTACGGACTGACAGGGCAGGAGGCTACACCTTC	CASSLRTDRAGGYTF
TRBV12-3/TRBV12-4	TRBJ2-7	NA	few	TGTGCCAGCAGTTTATTCGGGAACGAGCAGTACTTC	CASSLFGNEQYF